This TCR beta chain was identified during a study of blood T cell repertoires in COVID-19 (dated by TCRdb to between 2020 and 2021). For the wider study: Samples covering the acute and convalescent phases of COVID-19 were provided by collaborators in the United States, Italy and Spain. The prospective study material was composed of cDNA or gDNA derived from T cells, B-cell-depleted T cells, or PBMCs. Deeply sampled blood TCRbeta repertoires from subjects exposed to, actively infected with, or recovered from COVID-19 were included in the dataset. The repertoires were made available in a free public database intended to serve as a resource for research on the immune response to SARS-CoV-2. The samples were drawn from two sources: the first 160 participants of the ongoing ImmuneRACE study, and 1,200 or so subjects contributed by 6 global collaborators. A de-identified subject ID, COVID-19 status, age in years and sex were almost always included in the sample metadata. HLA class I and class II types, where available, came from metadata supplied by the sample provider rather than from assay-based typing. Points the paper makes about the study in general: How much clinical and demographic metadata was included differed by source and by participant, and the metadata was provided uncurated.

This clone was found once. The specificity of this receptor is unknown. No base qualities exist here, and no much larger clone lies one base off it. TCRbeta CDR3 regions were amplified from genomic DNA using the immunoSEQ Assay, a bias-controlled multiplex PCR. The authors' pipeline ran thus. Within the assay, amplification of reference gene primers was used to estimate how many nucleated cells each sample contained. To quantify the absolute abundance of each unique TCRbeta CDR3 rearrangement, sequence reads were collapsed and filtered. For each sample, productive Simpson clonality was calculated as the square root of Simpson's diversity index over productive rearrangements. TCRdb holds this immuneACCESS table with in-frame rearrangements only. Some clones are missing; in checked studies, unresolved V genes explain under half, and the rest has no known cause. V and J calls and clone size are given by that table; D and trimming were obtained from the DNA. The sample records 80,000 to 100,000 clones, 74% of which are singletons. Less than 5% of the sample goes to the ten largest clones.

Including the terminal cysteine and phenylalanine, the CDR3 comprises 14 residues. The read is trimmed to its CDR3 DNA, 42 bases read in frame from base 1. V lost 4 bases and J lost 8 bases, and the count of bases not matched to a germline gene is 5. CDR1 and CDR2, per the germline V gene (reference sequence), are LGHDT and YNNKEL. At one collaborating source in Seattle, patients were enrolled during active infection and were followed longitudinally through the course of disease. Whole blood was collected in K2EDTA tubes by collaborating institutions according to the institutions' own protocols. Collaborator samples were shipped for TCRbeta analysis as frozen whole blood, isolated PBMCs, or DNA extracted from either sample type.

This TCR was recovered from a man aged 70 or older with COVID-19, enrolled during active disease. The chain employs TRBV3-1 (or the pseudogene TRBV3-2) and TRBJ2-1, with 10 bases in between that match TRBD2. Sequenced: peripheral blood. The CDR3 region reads CASSPLAGGYEQFF. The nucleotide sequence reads TGTGCCAGCAGCCCCTTAGCGGGAGGCTATGAGCAGTTCTTC.